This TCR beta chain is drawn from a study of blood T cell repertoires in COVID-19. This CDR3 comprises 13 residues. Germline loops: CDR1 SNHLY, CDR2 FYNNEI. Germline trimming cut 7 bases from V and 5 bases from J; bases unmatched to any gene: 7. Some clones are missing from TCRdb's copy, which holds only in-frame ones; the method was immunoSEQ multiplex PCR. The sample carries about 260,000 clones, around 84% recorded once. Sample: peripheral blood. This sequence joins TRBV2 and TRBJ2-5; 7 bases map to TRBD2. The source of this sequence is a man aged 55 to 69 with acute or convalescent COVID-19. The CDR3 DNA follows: TGTGCCAGCACCACCCTGGGGGGGGAGACCCAGTACTTC. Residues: CASTTLGGETQYF.